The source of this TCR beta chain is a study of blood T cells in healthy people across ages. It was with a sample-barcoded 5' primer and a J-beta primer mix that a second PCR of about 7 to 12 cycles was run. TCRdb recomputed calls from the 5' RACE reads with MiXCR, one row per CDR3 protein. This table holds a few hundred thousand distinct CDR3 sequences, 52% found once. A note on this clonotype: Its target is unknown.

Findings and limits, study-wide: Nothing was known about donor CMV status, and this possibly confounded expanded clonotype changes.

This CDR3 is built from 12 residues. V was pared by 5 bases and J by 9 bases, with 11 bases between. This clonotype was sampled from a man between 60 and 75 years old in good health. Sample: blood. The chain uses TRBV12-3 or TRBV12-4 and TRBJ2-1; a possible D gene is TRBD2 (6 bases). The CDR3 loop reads CASSVRGFEQFF. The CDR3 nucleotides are TGTGCCAGCAGTGTTCGGGGGTTTGAGCAGTTCTTC.